This TCR beta chain stems from a study of cytomegalovirus exposure and HLA in healthy donors (dated by TCRdb to about 2017). Broadly, across the study: An earlier analysis of approximately 600 of the donors reported 250 to 350 Gb of sequence data and some 100 million unique TCR beta sequences from 150 million to 200 million T cells. An early release that covered fewer than 750 HLA-typed donors contained approximately 300 gigabases of sequencing data and 75 million to 100 million unique TCR sequences. The study profiled the T cell repertoires of fewer than 850 subjects by immunosequencing and related them to cytomegalovirus serostatus. High-throughput TCR immunosequencing, statistical association of individual TCRs with disease status, and machine learning were combined to predict cytomegalovirus infection status. Besides the first cohort of 500 to 700 subjects, a separate validation cohort made up of 120 or so different subjects was used. Every repertoire in the discovery cohort had been generated on one and the same sequencing platform. A handful of DR-DQ haplotypes were treated as single units for association and clustering because of strong linkage in the cohort. The study aimed to test whether signatures of past pathogen exposure could be identified by cataloging public T cell receptors. Alongside the repertoire data, information on donor age, sex, ethnicity and CMV serostatus was compiled. On average, around 230,000 unique TCR beta nucleotide sequences were sequenced per donor among about 400 genotyped donors of the cohort, with roughly 18% of those sequences being non-productive. A later genetic analysis used genome-wide SNP genotypes for about three fifths of the 666 donors, treating that subset as a discovery cohort. HLA typing included class I and class II loci at four-digit resolution. Of the 350 to 450 genotyped donors, over 65% fell in the genetic ancestry cluster associated with self-reported Caucasian donors. In the later analysis, no new phenotypic data were used to find candidate immune exposures; instead, reliance was placed on TCR beta sequences and their occurrence across donors. In an earlier analysis of 587 of the donors, high-throughput TCR beta sequencing was used to judge whether each TCR beta V gene segment behaved as functional or pseudogenic. To study patterns of TCR occurrence, a later analysis re-analyzed previously published TCR beta repertoires from around 660 donors and added high-resolution HLA genotyping. Typing coverage varied by locus: roughly 629-630 donors for A, B, C, DRB1 and DQB1; some 520 for DQA1; nearly 610 for DPA1; 450 to 480 for DPB1.

The method was the immunoSEQ multiplex PCR assay. For the multiplex PCR, a mixture combining 60 forward primers for TCR Vbeta segments and 13 reverse primers for TCR Jbeta segments was used. Amplification of the CDR3 region of rearranged TCR beta genes was performed with a multiplex PCR assay on genomic DNA. The Illumina HiSeq System was used to sequence the amplified TCR beta libraries as 87-base-pair reads. In the authors' own workflow: Across the 670 or so repertoires, a later analysis counted tens of millions of unique TCR beta chains, roughly 11 million of which were shared by at least two donors. A nearest-neighbor algorithm error-corrected the raw reads and collapsed the reads into unique sequences, merging closely related sequences to remove PCR and sequencing errors. V, D and J gene segments were assigned by aligning CDR3 sequences to IMGT reference sequences. For a sequence to be retained, at least a six-nucleotide match to both a V gene segment and a J gene segment was required. A rearrangement counted as productive if the CDR3 had no stop codons and remained in frame with V and J, and every other rearrangement counted as non-productive. CDR3 was defined according to IMGT convention as the region running from the second conserved V-encoded cysteine to the conserved J-encoded phenylalanine. The earlier analysis of about 570 of the donors excluded any sequence lacking an unambiguous match to a single V gene segment. In an earlier analysis of around 590 of the donors, a V segment was called functional when productive rearrangements were above 56.7%, and segregating when the standard deviation between donors exceeded 5%. A statistical classification framework was developed to diagnose cytomegalovirus status using the catalog of TCR beta chain sequences. In a later analysis, TCR nucleotide sequences were compared against IMGT/GENE-DB human TR gene sequences so that V and J genes could be assigned. In a later analysis, CDR3 sequences and most-parsimonious VDJ recombination scenarios were assigned using the TCRdist pipeline. A later analysis defined each TCR beta chain by its CDR3 amino acid sequence plus V-gene family, and excluded reads lacking a unique V-gene family. As a way to deal with suspected cross-contamination and a sequencing artifact, a later analysis dropped 450 to 600 nucleotide sequences that were highly shared and had low generation probability. In a later analysis, a clonal expansion index was calculated for each public chain from normalized within-repertoire ranks of inferred template counts. A later analysis computed generation probabilities with a VDJ recombination model fitted to out-of-frame rearrangements, and checked the results against IGoR. A later analysis scored TCR-TCR, TCR-HLA and TCR-CMV co-occurrence with hypergeometric tests, applying a repertoire-size bias correction to TCR pairs. To estimate false discovery rates, a later analysis permuted the HLA or CMV assignments 20 times. A later analysis grouped co-occurring TCRs with DBSCAN, adding TCRdist sequence similarity when clustering within HLA-allele-positive subsets. Co-occurrence clustering excluded repertoires with fewer than 30,000 or more than 120,000 public chains, plus five with anomalous nucleotide sharing. TCRdb holds this immuneACCESS table with in-frame rearrangements only. Some clones are missing; in checked studies, unresolved V genes explain under half, and the rest has no known cause. V, J and clone size derive from that table, while D and trimming were established from the DNA sequence. The sample table holds around 180,000 clones, of which 79% were seen once. The ten largest clones add up to 0.69% of the sample.

Overall study results and their limits: A later analysis reported that several top co-occurrence clusters appeared linked to parvovirus B19, influenza, CMV and Epstein-Barr virus. According to a later genetic analysis, donors in an Asian-associated ancestry cluster had fewer N-insertions in productive TCRs than the roughly 700-donor mean. In this cohort, only TCR beta chains were sequenced, and detectable features were limited by the absence of alpha or paired-chain data. Correlated functional status among segregating V segments might be attributable to linkage disequilibrium, but an unknown experimental factor could not be ruled out. It was suggested by the authors that the approach could potentially be generalized to other disease states and immunological phenotypes. A later genetic analysis associated a missense DCLRE1C variant with V-gene and J-gene trimming of TCR beta chains, and an independent cohort replicated the association. Cytomegalovirus status was reported to be diagnosed by the classifier with high specificity and sensitivity in both the original and validation cohorts. In a later analysis, HLA-associated TCR beta chains were found to be more clonally expanded and to have lower generation probabilities than equally common non-associated chains. A further reported finding was that TCR beta sequences accurately predicted the HLA-A and HLA-B alleles for most subjects in the first cohort. In vitro tests confirmed that a few of the cytomegalovirus-associated TCR beta chains recognize cytomegalovirus antigens. Some IMGT-functional V segments, including TRBV6-2 and TRBV6-3, could not be told apart with the 87-base-pair reads, so those segments were excluded. HLA typing was unavailable for some donors at each locus, so association tests used only the typed subset. The study gave a list of under 200 TCR beta chains associated with cytomegalovirus. In a later analysis, some 17,000 TCR beta sequences were associated with specific HLA alleles at a false discovery rate of 0.05. In an earlier analysis of over 550 of the donors, most TCR beta V segments were observed in productive rearrangements about 90% or about 30% of the time, broadly matching IMGT annotations. Most TCR sequences were seen in very few donors, while some public TCRs were found in many individuals. CMV serostatus was the only immune exposure information available for the cohort. A cluster of highly shared sequence variants was judged likely to represent a technical artifact of the sequencing pipeline. Some 15 rarely observed V segments, including chromosome 9 orphons, were excluded from the earlier analysis of about 610 of the donors because counts were too low. Presence/absence analyses assumed roughly uniform sequencing depth across donors, an assumption that may not hold. Assigning TCR associations to individual alleles was difficult when HLA alleles, especially DR and DQ, strongly co-occurred. In a later analysis, the rate of TCR association differed among HLA loci, with DRB1 alleles having the most associated TCRs and HLA-C alleles having the fewest. Most CMV-associated TCR beta chains appeared to be HLA-restricted in a later analysis, and the HLA associations seemed to be driven largely by CMV exposure.

The CDR3 numbers 14 residues from cysteine through phenylalanine. The sequence is cut down to CDR3 DNA, 42 bases in frame from base 1. Per the germline V gene, MNHEY is the CDR1 and SVGAGI is the CDR2. Trimming at the junction amounts to 7 bases on V and 7 bases on J, and the germline ends lie 17 bases apart. The cohort was made up of several hundred healthy bone marrow donors. At the time of sampling, every cohort member was nominally healthy, though immune exposures that went unrecorded were likely present. The donor was CMV seronegative and belonged to the group of 352 seronegative cohort members. Each donor provided a peripheral blood sample, and peripheral blood mononuclear cells were used for TCR beta sequencing. Genomic DNA was extracted from the blood cell samples with the Qiagen DNeasy Blood Extraction Kit. With respect to this clone: Its target antigen remains unknown. Base-call qualities are not available, and no considerably larger clone is one nucleotide away.

This clonotype originated in a woman aged 40 to 50 in good health and CMV-seronegative. The material sequenced was PBMCs. The chain is assembled from TRBV6-5 and TRBJ2-1; no D gene can be assigned with confidence. The CDR3 amino acid sequence is: CASIKPQAPNEQFF. The base sequence is TGTGCCAGCATTAAACCCCAGGCCCCTAATGAGCAGTTCTTC.